These 29 T cell receptor beta chains were all obtained from the same sample, sequenced in a study of T cell changes during pregnancy in multiple sclerosis. Using immunoSEQ multiplex PCR, the repertoire was profiled, and TCRdb retains in-frame clones only, with some absent. The repertoire includes about 75,000 clones, approximately 95% of them detected once, and about 0.13% sits in the top ten. The sample in question was CD4+ T cells from peripheral blood mononuclear cells, obtained after pregnancy. The source is a female donor with multiple sclerosis, enrolled in a pregnancy study.

The chain combines TRBV5-1 with TRBJ2-1, with TRBD2 matching 9 bases. J gave up 11 bases and V 0 bases, and 12 bases lay outside the gene matches. The CDR3 has 16 amino acids. Germline V gene sequence: CDR1 SGHRS, CDR2 YFSETQ. This chain's CDR3 is CASSLVAGGQTLKQFF. The CDR3 coding sequence is TGCGCCAGCAGCTTGGTGGCGGGGGGGCAGACCCTTAAGCAGTTCTTC.

This chain uses TRBV5-6 with TRBJ1-2, with 9 positions matching TRBD1. This CDR3 is built from 18 residues. The J segment lost 1 base and the V segment lost 1 base, leaving 11 bases of the junction unmatched. From germline, CDR1 is SGHDT and CDR2 YYEEEE. CDR3 nucleotide sequence: TGTGCCAGCAGCTTGTGGCATGGACAGGGGCAATTTAACTATGGCTACACCTTC. Translating gives CASSLWHGQGQFNYGYTF. The entire variable domain, with the rest obtained from reference TRBV5-6 and TRBJ1-2, is as follows: DAGVTQSPTHLIKTRGQQVTLRCSPKSGHDTVSWYQQALGQGPQFIFQYYEEEERQRGNFPDRFSGHQFPNYSSELNVNALLLGDSALYLCASSLWHGQGQFNYGYTFGSGTRLTVV.

The chain employs TRBV2 and TRBJ1-5; 7 nucleotides agree with TRBD1. The V segment lost 8 bases and the J segment 6 bases; nucleotides outside the gene matches: 7. Looked up from germline, CDR1 is SNHLY and CDR2 is FYNNEI. The CDR3 contains 13 residues. The CDR3, as DNA: TGTGCCAGCGGCGGGACAGAGTCTCAGCCCCAGCATTTT. Protein sequence: CASGGTESQPQHF.

V gene TRBV6-5 combines with J gene TRBJ1-2, with D perhaps matching TRBD1 (6 bases). The germline V and J ends were trimmed by 0 bases and 5 bases, with 13 bases remaining between them. Germline CDR1 MNHEY, CDR2 SVGAGI. CDR3 length: 15 residues. In DNA, the CDR3 is TGTGCCAGCAGTTACTCGACCGGGACAAGTTATGGCTACACCTTC. This translates into CASSYSTGTSYGYTF.

This rearrangement joins TRBV4-2 to TRBJ2-2, with 9 nucleotides matching TRBD2. V trimming: 5 bases; J trimming: 2 bases; junction bases outside the gene matches: 6. The CDR3 is 16 amino acids. Per germline, CDR1 LGHNA and CDR2 YNFKEQ. The CDR3 spells CASSSTSGKNTGELFF. DNA for the CDR3: TGTGCCAGCAGCTCGACTAGCGGTAAAAACACCGGGGAGCTGTTTTTT.

The chain combines TRBV5-6 with TRBJ2-5; 7 bases are shared with TRBD1. Per germline, CDR1 SGHDT and CDR2 YYEEEE. Trimming cost V 1 base and J 6 bases; bases outside gene matches: 9. The CDR3 has 15 amino acids. In nucleotides, the CDR3 is TGTGCCAGCAGCTTGAAAGGGGGCAGGGAAAAGACCCAGTACTTC. Protein sequence: CASSLKGGREKTQYF.

The chain joins TRBV6-5 to TRBJ2-7; D might be TRBD1 (5 bases). V lost 2 bases and J 4 bases, leaving 15 bases between the germline ends. The CDR3 is made up of 15 amino acids. CDR1 and CDR2 (germline): MNHEY, SVGAGI. The CDR3 loop reads CASSYELAGNYEQYF. The CDR3 nucleotides are TGTGCCAGCAGTTACGAGTTGGCAGGGAATTACGAGCAGTACTTC.

To note about this clone: One junction end does not reproduce the germline sequence, and a read error may be involved. The chain combines TRBV19 with TRBJ2-1, with D possibly matching TRBD1 (6 bases). Per germline, CDR1 LNHDA and CDR2 SQIVND (reference sequence). The length of the CDR3 is 13 residues. The CDR3 reads CASSPNRDVELFF. The DNA of the CDR3 is TGTGCCAGTAGTCCAAACAGGGACGTAGAGCTGTTCTTC.

V and J are TRBV2 and TRBJ2-7; maybe TRBD1 (5 bases). Trimming stripped 8 bases from V and 3 bases from J, with 11 bases between. The CDR3 is 12 amino acids. Germline V gene sequence: CDR1 SNHLY, CDR2 FYNNEI. The CDR3 bases are TGTGCCAGCGGTAACAGGTTCTACGAGCAGTACTTC. Translated: CASGNRFYEQYF. Combining the CDR3 with reference TRBV2 and TRBJ2-7 gives the whole variable domain EPEVTQTPSHQVTQMGQEVILRCVPISNHLYFYWYRQILGQKVEFLVSFYNNEISEKSEIFDDQFSVERPDGSNFTLKIRSTKLEDSAMYFCASGNRFYEQYFGPGTRLTVT.

This clone occurred a few times. The gene calls are TRBV4-2 and TRBJ1-1; D unclear. The CDR3 totals 13 residues. The germline V gene has CDR1 LGHNA and CDR2 YNFKEQ. The ends were cut back, 1 base at V and 6 bases at J, with 9 bases in the middle. The CDR3 DNA sequence: TGTGCCAGCAGCCAAGGGGGAGTCTCTGAAGCTTTCTTT. It codes for CASSQGGVSEAFF.

The chain carries TRBV2 and TRBJ1-1; D is uncertain. Germline CDR1 and CDR2: SNHLY and FYNNEI. The CDR3 consists of 13 residues. Trimming took 7 bases from V and 1 from J, leaving 10 bases between them. CDR3 loop: CASKMGWNTEAFF. Here the CDR3 DNA reads TGTGCCAGCAAGATGGGCTGGAACACTGAAGCTTTCTTT.

This chain links TRBV28 with TRBJ2-5; 9 positions match TRBD2. Germline CDR1 reads MDHEN; CDR2 reads SYDVKM. The V and J ends lost 6 bases and 1 base, in that order; junction bases with no gene match: 12. The CDR3 sequence is 17 residues long. The CDR3 nucleotides read TGTGCCAGCAGCCAATTGCGACTAGCGGACTTCCAAGAGACCCAGTACTTC. Translation gives CASSQLRLADFQETQYF.

This clone was counted once. The chain is built from TRBV4-2 and TRBJ1-6; TRBD1 agrees at 7 bases. The CDR3 covers 14 residues. J gave up 5 bases and V 2 bases, and 0 bases lay outside the gene matches. The germline V gene has CDR1 LGHNA and CDR2 YNFKEQ. This CDR3 is CASSQTGDNSPLHF. The CDR3 nucleotides are TGTGCCAGCAGCCAAACAGGGGATAATTCACCCCTCCACTTT.

The rearrangement links TRBV27 to TRBJ2-3, with TRBD2 identical over 13 bases. V gave up 5 bases and J gave up 1 base; unmatched junction bases: 6. Germline CDR1 and CDR2: MNHEY and SMNVEV (reference sequence). The CDR3 runs 17 residues. The CDR3 sequence is CASSRPGLAGGTDTQYF. For the CDR3, the DNA is TGTGCCAGCAGTCGACCTGGACTAGCGGGGGGCACAGATACGCAGTATTTT.

This clone was seen a single time. Other DNA sequences in this sample translate to the same CDR3. This rearrangement joins TRBV7-8 to TRBJ2-3; D is unresolved. The CDR3 spans 13 residues. Deletions cut 1 base from V and 1 base from J, with 3 bases between. Germline assignment: CDR1 SGHVS and CDR2 FQNEAQ. CDR3 nucleotide sequence: TGTGCCAGCAGCTTAGGAGGCACAGATACGCAGTATTTT. Amino acid sequence: CASSLGGTDTQYF.

The rearrangement uses TRBV5-1 and TRBJ2-1; 7 bases are shared with TRBD1. The CDR3 extends over 14 amino acids. Per germline, CDR1 SGHRS and CDR2 YFSETQ. V shed 0 bases and J 7 bases; nucleotides not matched to a gene: 4. CDR3 sequence: CASSLGTGPNEQFF. The CDR3 DNA sequence: TGCGCCAGCAGCTTGGGGACAGGTCCTAATGAGCAGTTCTTC.

This chain joins TRBV28 and TRBJ2-7; 7 nucleotides line up with TRBD2. This CDR3 contains 15 residues. After removal of 6 bases from V and 3 bases from J, the junction contained 11 bases not matched to a gene. Germline V gene lookup returns CDR1 MDHEN and CDR2 SYDVKM. The CDR3, as DNA: TGTGCCAGCAGAGGCCTGTTCAGCGGGAACTACGAGCAGTACTTC. Translated, it gives CASRGLFSGNYEQYF.

The V gene is TRBV19, the J gene TRBJ2-2; 10 bases are a match to TRBD2. This CDR3 region has 18 residues. Trimming cost V 5 bases and J 0 bases; bases outside gene matches: 9. Germline values: CDR1 LNHDA, CDR2 SQIVND (reference sequence). CDR3 nucleotides: TGTGCCAGTAGTGCCTTTAGCGGGAGGACGACGAACACCGGGGAGCTGTTTTTT. Residues: CASSAFSGRTTNTGELFF.

The genes are TRBV6-1 and TRBJ2-7; 9 bases map to TRBD1. Germline values: CDR1 MNHNS, CDR2 SASEGT. The CDR3 extends over 14 amino acids. V was clipped by 5 bases and J by 6 bases; unmatched bases: 8. The DNA for the CDR3 is TGTGCCAGCAGTACCCGGGACAGGGCACGCGAGCAGTACTTC. This sequence encodes CASSTRDRAREQYF.

The sample holds a few counts of this clone. The chain recombines TRBV4-2 with TRBJ2-2; the D gene is possibly TRBD2 (5 bases). V dropped 2 bases and J dropped 6 bases, with 10 bases sitting between them. This CDR3 comprises 14 residues. Germline V gene data show CDR1 as LGHNA and CDR2 as YNFKEQ. Here the CDR3 reads CASSQRDQSGELFF. In nucleotides, the CDR3 is TGTGCCAGCAGCCAACGGGATCAATCCGGGGAGCTGTTTTTT.

The chain employs TRBV2 and TRBJ2-7; TRBD1 aligns across 9 bases. The junction had 10 bases not matched to a gene; V was cut back by 6 bases and J by 4 bases. Per germline, CDR1 SNHLY and CDR2 FYNNEI. This CDR3 comprises 15 residues. The CDR3 loop reads CASREDRGNFYEQYF. The CDR3 bases are TGTGCCAGCAGGGAGGACAGGGGTAACTTTTACGAGCAGTACTTC.

This chain links TRBV11-2 with TRBJ2-7, with TRBD1 matching over 8 bases. The V and J ends lost 6 bases and 0 bases, in that order; junction bases with no gene match: 7. This CDR3 comprises 15 residues. Germline V gene sequence: CDR1 SGHAT, CDR2 FQNNGV. For the CDR3, the DNA is TGTGCCAGCAGACGCCCAGGGACAGGCTCCTACGAGCAGTACTTC. Residues: CASRRPGTGSYEQYF.

The rearrangement uses TRBV28 and TRBJ1-2, with D possibly matching TRBD1 (6 bases). Germline V gene lookup returns CDR1 MDHEN and CDR2 SYDVKM. The CDR3 spans 14 residues. Trimming stripped 6 bases from V and 2 bases from J, with 13 bases between. CDR3 in DNA: TGTGCCAGCAGAGGTACAGGGAGCAACTATGGCTACACCTTC. Its translation: CASRGTGSNYGYTF.

J is TRBJ1-3 and V is TRBV2; D is undetermined. The CDR3 length is 15 residues. Germline values: CDR1 SNHLY, CDR2 FYNNEI. V gave up 2 bases and J gave up 3 bases, with 11 bases separating them. DNA of the CDR3: TGTGCCAGCAGTGAACAGCACTCGGGTGGAAACACCATATATTTT. Residues: CASSEQHSGGNTIYF.

The chain employs TRBV2 and TRBJ2-1; D unclear. Trimming left V 1 base short and J 1 base short, with 5 bases between. The V gene's germline CDR1 is SNHLY and CDR2 FYNNEI. CDR3 length equals 14 residues. CDR3 protein: CASSEGGSYNEQFF. Written as DNA, the CDR3 is TGTGCCAGCAGTGAAGGAGGTTCCTACAATGAGCAGTTCTTC.

The rearrangement uses TRBV5-4 and TRBJ2-5, with a tentative D call TRBD1 (6 bases). The V gene lost 5 bases and the J gene lost 7 bases, with 15 bases spanning the gap. Germline-derived CDR1 and CDR2 are SGHNT and YYREEE (reference sequence). The CDR3 loop spans 13 amino acids. The CDR3 reads CASRQGAEGTQYF. The CDR3 DNA follows: TGTGCCAGCAGACAGGGAGCCGAGGGGACCCAGTACTTC.

This clone was seen a single time. The chain has TRBV9 and TRBJ2-7; 10 bases match TRBD2. The germline V gene encodes CDR1 SGDLS and CDR2 YYNGEE. This CDR3 is built from 16 residues. Trimming removed 4 bases from V and 2 bases from J; junction bases left unmatched: 9. DNA of the CDR3: TGTGCCAGCAGCCCCCGGGGTAGCGGGGGGACCTACGAGCAGTACTTC. This sequence encodes CASSPRGSGGTYEQYF. The full variable domain, in which reference TRBV9 and TRBJ2-7 provide the parts outside the CDR3, is DSGVTQTPKHLITATGQRVTLRCSPRSGDLSVYWYQQSLDQGLQFLIQYYNGEERAKGNILERFSAQQFPDLHSELNLSSLELGDSALYFCASSPRGSGGTYEQYFGPGTRLTVT.

CDR3 amino acids: CSVYDAGVGWNEQFF. Written as DNA, the CDR3 is TGCAGCGTTTACGATGCGGGAGTCGGGTGGAATGAGCAGTTCTTC. The V and J genes are TRBV29-1 and TRBJ2-1; TRBD2 matches 7 bases. Per germline, CDR1 SQVTM and CDR2 ANQGSEA. J gave up 7 bases and V 5 bases, and 14 bases lay outside the gene matches. The CDR3 covers 15 residues.

This clone was observed a single time. CDR3: CAWSGPPKQGNTF. The CDR3 coding sequence is TGTGCCTGGAGTGGCCCACCAAAACAGGGTAACACCTTC. This rearrangement joins TRBV30 to TRBJ1-2, with D tentatively TRBD1 (6 bases). V lost 1 base to trimming and J lost 12 bases, with 18 bases between them. The length of the CDR3 is 13 residues. Germline V gene data show CDR1 as GTSNPN and CDR2 as SVGIG (reference sequence).